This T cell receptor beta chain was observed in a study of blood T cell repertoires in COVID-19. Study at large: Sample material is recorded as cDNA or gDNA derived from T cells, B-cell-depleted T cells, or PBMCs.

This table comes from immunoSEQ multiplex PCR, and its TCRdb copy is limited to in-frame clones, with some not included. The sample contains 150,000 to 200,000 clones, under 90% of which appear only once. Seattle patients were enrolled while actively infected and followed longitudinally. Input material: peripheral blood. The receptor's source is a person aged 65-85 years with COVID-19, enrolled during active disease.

The CDR3 here is CASSFAGTLYEQYF. The CDR3 region has the DNA TGTGCCAGCAGTTTCGCCGGGACATTATACGAGCAGTACTTC. The chain recombines TRBV28 with TRBJ2-7; possibly TRBD1 for D (6 bases). Trimming cost V 3 bases and J 4 bases, with 13 bases left between them. The CDR3 runs to 14 residues. The germline gives CDR1 MDHEN, CDR2 SYDVKM.